What follows are 31 T cell receptor beta chains derived from one specimen sequenced in a study of blood T cell repertoires in COVID-19 (TCRdb year 2020). Libraries were built with the immunoSEQ multiplex PCR assay. Imported from immuneACCESS, the table was reduced by TCRdb to in-frame sequences with V and J called. These copies leave out some clones; in studies compared against another copy, an unresolved V gene accounts for under half, and the cause of the remainder is not known. The sample records a few hundred thousand clones, 85% of which are singletons. Around 6.9% of the sample is held by the ten biggest clonotypes. Material: peripheral blood. Receptors originate from a human donor in a cohort sampled during active COVID-19.

This chain uses TRBV11-3 with TRBJ2-5; 9 positions agree with TRBD1. With 5 bases clipped from V and 4 bases from J, the junction kept 8 bases outside the gene matches. The CDR3 is made up of 15 amino acids. CDR1 and CDR2 from the germline V gene are SGHNT and YENEEA. CDR3: CASSAGTGRGETQYF. CDR3 nucleotides: TGTGCCAGCAGCGCCGGGACAGGGAGGGGAGAGACCCAGTACTTC.

V is TRBV24-1 and J is TRBJ1-2, with a tentative D call TRBD1 (6 bases). The CDR3 length is 12 residues. V was shortened by 9 bases and J by 7 bases, with 14 bases between the two germline ends. Germline CDR1 KGHDR, CDR2 SFDVKD. The chain's CDR3 is CATSADRSGYTF. As DNA, the CDR3 is TGTGCCACCTCTGCCGACAGGAGTGGCTACACCTTC.

This clone has a handful of counts. This chain uses TRBV10-3 with TRBJ1-1, with unresolved D. CDR1 and CDR2 (germline): ENHRY, SYGVKD. The V gene lost 4 bases and the J gene lost 0 bases, with 6 bases spanning the gap. The CDR3 contains 13 residues. For the CDR3, the DNA is TGTGCCATCAGTGCCCAGTTGAACACTGAAGCTTTCTTT. Protein: CAISAQLNTEAFF.

This chain links TRBV12-3 or TRBV12-4 with TRBJ2-7; a possible D gene is TRBD2 (5 bases). Trimming pared 2 bases from V and 5 bases from J, leaving 10 bases between. There are 13 residues in the CDR3. The CDR3 loop reads CASSLRGVDEQYF. For the CDR3, the DNA is TGTGCCAGCAGTTTACGGGGTGTGGACGAGCAGTACTTC.

The V call is TRBV7-3, the J call TRBJ2-1, with 7 bases matching TRBD1. The germline CDR1 and CDR2 sequences are SGHTA and FQGTGA. The V and J ends lost 5 bases and 4 bases, in that order; junction bases with no gene match: 14. The CDR3 has 17 residues. The CDR3 here is CASSQQGLLFGYNEQFF. Here the CDR3 DNA reads TGTGCCAGCAGCCAACAGGGGTTGCTATTCGGGTACAATGAGCAGTTCTTC.

This clone appeared once. The chain couples TRBV6-4 to TRBJ1-5, with 7 bases lining up with TRBD1. V lost 0 bases to trimming and J lost 0 bases; unmatched junction nucleotides: 14. The CDR3 contains 20 residues. Germline lookup yields CDR1 MRHNA and CDR2 SNTAGT. Here the CDR3 DNA reads TGTGCCAGCAGTGACTCGAAGTTTAACGGGACAGCAGATAGCAATCAGCCCCAGCATTTT. Protein product: CASSDSKFNGTADSNQPQHF.

The CDR3 protein is CASSASHYPGQGKGKNIQYF. The DNA of the CDR3 is TGTGCCAGCAGTGCCTCGCATTATCCGGGACAGGGGAAGGGGAAAAACATTCAGTACTTC. The genes are TRBV6-1 and TRBJ2-4; 10 nucleotides agree with TRBD1. The CDR3 extends over 20 amino acids. The junction had 19 bases not matched to a gene; V was cut back by 4 bases and J by 4 bases. Germline values: CDR1 MNHNS, CDR2 SASEGT.

The chain has TRBV11-2 and TRBJ1-2; perhaps TRBD1 as D (5 bases). V lost 1 base, J lost 7 bases, and 19 bases lay in between. CDR1 is SGHAT, CDR2 FQNNGV, per germline. The CDR3 loop spans 16 amino acids. In DNA form, the CDR3 reads TGTGCCAGCAGCTTAGTCCCCCCAACAGGTCTCGGTGGCTACACCTTC. This translates into CASSLVPPTGLGGYTF.

The chain combines TRBV7-8 with TRBJ1-1; D call uncertain. This CDR3 region has 15 residues. V was pared by 1 base and J by 5 bases, with 14 bases between. The germline V gene encodes CDR1 SGHVS and CDR2 FQNEAQ. CDR3 nucleotides: TGTGCCAGCAGCTTAGAGCCCAATCGGCGGACTGAAGCTTTCTTT. This codes for CASSLEPNRRTEAFF.

In its sample, this clone was seen once. This chain links TRBV7-9 with TRBJ1-1, with 7 bases aligning to TRBD1. From germline, CDR1 is SEHNR and CDR2 FQNEAQ (reference sequence). V was clipped by 8 bases and J by 1 base; unmatched bases: 7. The CDR3 length is 14 residues. For the CDR3, the DNA is TGTGCCAGCGGGAACAGGGGTAGGAACACTGAAGCTTTCTTT. It yields the protein CASGNRGRNTEAFF.

DNA for the CDR3: TGTGCCAGCAGCATAGGGACAGGGGGCGAGACCCAGTACTTC. Its translation is CASSIGTGGETQYF. The chain has TRBV9 and TRBJ2-5, with 12 bases aligning to TRBD1. The CDR3 totals 14 residues. With V trimmed by 4 bases and J by 5 bases, 3 bases remained unmatched. Germline V gene sequence: CDR1 SGDLS, CDR2 YYNGEE. Drawing the rest from reference TRBV9 and TRBJ2-5, the complete variable domain is DSGVTQTPKHLITATGQRVTLRCSPRSGDLSVYWYQQSLDQGLQFLIQYYNGEERAKGNILERFSAQQFPDLHSELNLSSLELGDSALYFCASSIGTGGETQYFGPGTRLLVL.

This sequence joins TRBV19 and TRBJ1-5; the D gene is possibly TRBD1 (5 bases). The germline gives CDR1 LNHDA, CDR2 SQIVND (reference sequence). The CDR3 spans 18 residues. Trimming took 9 bases from V and 0 from J, leaving 24 bases between them. The CDR3 DNA follows: TGTGCCAGCACTCAGACAGCGCAAGGATACTATAGCAATCAGCCCCAGCATTTT. Protein: CASTQTAQGYYSNQPQHF. Based on the CDR3 plus reference TRBV19 and TRBJ1-5, the full variable domain is DGGITQSPKYLFRKEGQNVTLSCEQNLNHDAMYWYRQDPGQGLRLIYYSQIVNDFQKGDIAEGYSVSREKKESFPLTVTSAQKNPTAFYLCASTQTAQGYYSNQPQHFGDGTRLSIL.

As regards this clone: Relative to the germline gene, one junction end is altered; a read error may explain this. The chain is built from TRBV2 and TRBJ1-3; D is possibly TRBD1 (6 bases). CDR1 and CDR2 from the germline V gene are SNHLY and FYNNEI. The CDR3 length is 13 residues. DNA of the CDR3: TGTGCCAGCATTGAAGACAGGGGAAACACCATATATTTT. Translation: CASIEDRGNTIYF.

V gene TRBV10-3 combines with J gene TRBJ2-3; TRBD1 agrees at 9 bases. The germline V gene has CDR1 ENHRY and CDR2 SYGVKD. There are 13 residues in the CDR3. V dropped 8 bases and J dropped 5; count of bases not matched to a gene: 5. The CDR3 bases are TGTGCCATCGGACAGGGGCCTAGAGATACGCAGTATTTT. It codes for CAIGQGPRDTQYF.

This chain links TRBV27 with TRBJ1-2; a possible D gene is TRBD1 (5 bases). This CDR3 has 15 residues. Trimming took 2 bases from V and 4 from J, leaving 14 bases between them. Germline CDR1 is MNHEY and CDR2 is SMNVEV (reference sequence). The CDR3 loop reads CASSLRSGGGYGYTF. In DNA form, the CDR3 reads TGTGCCAGCAGTTTAAGGTCGGGGGGGGGCTATGGCTACACCTTC.

The chain has TRBV11-2 and TRBJ1-3; maybe TRBD1 (5 bases). The V end was cut by 7 bases, the J end by 2 bases, with 12 bases between. Germline lookup yields CDR1 SGHAT and CDR2 FQNNGV. The length of the CDR3 is 14 residues. The CDR3 region has the DNA TGTGCCAGCACCCAGGGAGGCGCTGGAAACACCATATATTTT. It yields the protein CASTQGGAGNTIYF.

The V call is TRBV19, the J call TRBJ1-4; possibly TRBD1 for D (5 bases). V lost 3 bases and J lost 5, with 16 bases in between. Germline assignment: CDR1 LNHDA and CDR2 SQIVND (reference sequence). The CDR3 sequence is 16 residues long. The CDR3 DNA reads as TGTGCCAGTAGTATCCCTCCGGGACTAAGAAATGAAAAACTGTTTTTT. Protein product: CASSIPPGLRNEKLFF.

This sequence joins TRBV19 and TRBJ2-3, with D possibly being TRBD2 (5 bases). Germline V lookup: CDR1 LNHDA, CDR2 SQIVND (reference sequence). CDR3 length: 16 residues. V lost 3 bases, J lost 1 base, and 14 bases lay in between. Here the CDR3 DNA reads TGTGCCAGTAGTATCCTCCGGGGTAAGGGCACAGATACGCAGTATTTT. This sequence encodes CASSILRGKGTDTQYF.

V is TRBV7-2 and J is TRBJ2-3, with a tentative D call TRBD2 (6 bases). The CDR3 consists of 12 residues. CDR1 and CDR2 (germline): SGHTA, FQGNSA. The CDR3 is CASHRGMDTQYF. In DNA form, the CDR3 reads TGTGCGAGCCACCGGGGGATGGATACGCAGTATTTT.

This clone was found once. V is TRBV6-1 and J is TRBJ1-2; 7 nucleotides line up with TRBD1. Trimming removed 0 bases from V and 4 bases from J; junction bases left unmatched: 14. This CDR3 is built from 18 residues. Germline V gene data show CDR1 as MNHNS and CDR2 as SASEGT. This chain's CDR3 is CASSEAWGLLGGVYGYTF. CDR3 coding DNA: TGTGCCAGCAGTGAAGCTTGGGGGCTCTTAGGGGGCGTCTATGGCTACACCTTC.

J is TRBJ2-7 and V is TRBV10-3, with no clear D. Trimming took off 10 bases at V and 0 bases at J, with 13 bases between the two ends. The germline gives CDR1 ENHRY, CDR2 SYGVKD. This CDR3 spans 13 amino acids. The CDR3 spells CATKTSGSYEQYF. The CDR3 coding sequence is TGTGCCACCAAAACCTCGGGCTCCTACGAGCAGTACTTC.

As for this clone: Other DNA sequences in the same sample also yield this CDR3. The gene calls are TRBV25-1 and TRBJ1-5; D possibly corresponds to TRBD1 (5 bases). From germline, CDR1 is MGHDK and CDR2 SYGVNS. The CDR3 loop spans 14 amino acids. Trimming removed 8 bases from V and 1 base from J, with 12 bases in between. The CDR3 sequence is CASGGVVSNQPQHF. CDR3 bases: TGTGCCAGCGGAGGGGTGGTCAGCAATCAGCCCCAGCATTTT. The whole variable domain, filled in from reference TRBV25-1 and TRBJ1-5, reads EADIYQTPRYLVIGTGKKITLECSQTMGHDKMYWYQQDPGMELHLIHYSYGVNSTEKGDLSSESTVSRIRTEHFPLTLESARPSHTSQYLCASGGVVSNQPQHFGDGTRLSIL.

The J gene is TRBJ1-1, the V gene TRBV7-3, with D maybe TRBD1 (6 bases). Trimming left V 1 base short and J 4 bases short, with 7 bases between. Per the germline V gene, CDR1 is SGHTA and CDR2 is FQGTGA. The CDR3 contains 13 residues. This CDR3 is CASSLMGATEAFF. Here the CDR3 DNA reads TGTGCCAGCAGCTTAATGGGGGCCACTGAAGCTTTCTTT. Full variable domain (outside the CDR3, taken from reference TRBV7-3 and TRBJ1-1): GAGVSQTPSNKVTEKGKYVELRCDPISGHTALYWYRQSLGQGPEFLIYFQGTGAADDSGLPNDRFFAVRPEGSVSTLKIQRTERGDSAVYLCASSLMGATEAFFGQGTRLTVV.

The V and J genes are TRBV27 and TRBJ1-4; D is possibly TRBD1 (6 bases). The CDR3 is 14 amino acids. Germline CDR1 and CDR2: MNHEY and SMNVEV (reference sequence). V was pared by 7 bases and J by 3 bases, with 12 bases between. As DNA, the CDR3 is TGTGCCAGCAAGGGGGGGTGGGCTAATGAAAAACTGTTTTTT. It is translated as CASKGGWANEKLFF.

This chain links TRBV4-2 with TRBJ2-3; 7 bases line up with TRBD2. Germline V gives CDR1 LGHNA, CDR2 YNFKEQ. This CDR3 is built from 13 residues. J lost 5 bases, V lost 5 bases, and 4 bases had no gene match. This CDR3 is CASSIVAGDTQYF. The CDR3 DNA follows: TGTGCCAGCAGCATTGTAGCGGGAGATACGCAGTATTTT.

Only a few counts were recorded for this clone. The J gene is TRBJ2-1, the V gene TRBV24-1; TRBD1 matches 9 bases. CDR1 KGHDR and CDR2 SFDVKD come from the germline V gene. The ends lost 4 bases at V and 9 bases at J; junction bases unmatched: 9. The CDR3 extends over 15 amino acids. CDR3 protein: CATSDQLDRGGEQFF. The CDR3 DNA sequence: TGTGCCACCAGTGACCAACTGGACAGGGGAGGTGAGCAGTTCTTC.

The chain combines TRBV28 with TRBJ2-1, with TRBD2 matching 12 bases. The germline CDR1 and CDR2 sequences are MDHEN and SYDVKM. J was trimmed by 7 bases and V by 6 bases; bases with no gene match: 4. This CDR3 spans 14 amino acids. DNA of the CDR3: TGTGCCAGCAGCCTACTAGCGGGGGGAAATGAGCAGTTCTTC. It is translated as CASSLLAGGNEQFF.

The V and J genes are TRBV30 and TRBJ2-7, with 11 positions matching TRBD1. V lost 7 bases and J lost 1; bases outside the gene matches: 6. Looked up from germline, CDR1 is GTSNPN and CDR2 is SVGIG (reference sequence). This CDR3 spans 14 amino acids. CDR3 sequence: CAFGTGGFSYEQYF. For the CDR3, the DNA is TGTGCCTTCGGGACAGGGGGGTTTTCCTACGAGCAGTACTTC.

A single count supports this clone. The chain has TRBV20-1 and TRBJ1-2, with TRBD1 as a possible D gene (5 bases). Looked up from germline, CDR1 is DFQATT and CDR2 is SNEGSKA (reference sequence). Trimming shortened V by 3 bases and J by 5 bases, and 7 bases separated the two germline ends. This CDR3 is built from 11 residues. The CDR3: CSASREYGYTF. CDR3 DNA: TGCAGTGCTAGCAGGGAATATGGCTACACCTTC.

The DNA for the CDR3 is TGTGCCAGCAGCTTAAGGACAGGGAGGGCAGATACGCAGTATTTT. It codes for CASSLRTGRADTQYF. The J gene is TRBJ2-3, the V gene TRBV7-3; the D gene is possibly TRBD1 (8 bases). The CDR3 contains 15 residues. Germline V gene sequence: CDR1 SGHTA, CDR2 FQGTGA. Trimming cost V 1 base and J 4 bases, with 12 bases left between them.

The chain joins TRBV5-4 to TRBJ1-1, with D unresolved. V was trimmed by 0 bases and J by 2 bases, leaving 14 bases between them. Germline-derived CDR1 and CDR2 are SGHNT and YYREEE (reference sequence). The CDR3 spans 16 residues. The CDR3 sequence: CASSLGGGRANTEAFF. CDR3 sequence (DNA): TGTGCCAGCAGCTTGGGGGGAGGTCGGGCAAACACTGAAGCTTTCTTT.